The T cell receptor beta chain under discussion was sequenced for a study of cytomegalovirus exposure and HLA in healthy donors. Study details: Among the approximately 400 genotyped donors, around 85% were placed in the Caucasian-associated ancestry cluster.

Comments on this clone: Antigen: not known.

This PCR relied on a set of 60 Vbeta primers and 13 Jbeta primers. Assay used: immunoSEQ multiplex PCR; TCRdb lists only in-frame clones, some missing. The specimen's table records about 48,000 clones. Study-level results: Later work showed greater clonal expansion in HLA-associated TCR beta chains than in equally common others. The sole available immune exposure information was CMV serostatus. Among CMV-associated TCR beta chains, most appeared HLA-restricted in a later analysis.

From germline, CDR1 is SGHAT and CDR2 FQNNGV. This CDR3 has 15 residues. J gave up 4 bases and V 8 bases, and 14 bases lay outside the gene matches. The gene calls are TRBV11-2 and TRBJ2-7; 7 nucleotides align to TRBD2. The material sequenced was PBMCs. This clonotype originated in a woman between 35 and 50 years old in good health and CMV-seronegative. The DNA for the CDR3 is TGTGCCAGCCGAAAACCGGGGGGAACAGTATACGAGCAGTACTTC. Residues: CASRKPGGTVYEQYF.